Below are 28 T cell receptor beta chains sequenced from a single sample in a study of blood T cell repertoires in COVID-19. The protocol was immunoSEQ multiplex PCR, while the TCRdb copy is restricted to in-frame clones and leaves out a portion. The sample has tens of thousands of clones; 85% to 95% are singletons. Specimen: peripheral blood. These receptors all come from a male donor with active COVID-19.

The genes are TRBV5-1 and TRBJ2-5; 13 positions match TRBD2. Germline loops: CDR1 SGHRS, CDR2 YFSETQ. This CDR3 has 14 residues. V lost 8 bases and J lost 2; bases outside the gene matches: 3. CDR3 protein: CASGTSGAQETQYF. The CDR3 bases are TGCGCCAGTGGGACTAGCGGGGCGCAAGAGACCCAGTACTTC.

The chain employs TRBV5-1 and TRBJ1-1, with 7 positions matching TRBD1. Germline trimming cut 5 bases from V and 4 bases from J; bases unmatched to any gene: 8. This CDR3 spans 14 amino acids. Looked up from germline, CDR1 is SGHRS and CDR2 is YFSETQ. The CDR3 coding sequence is TGCGCCAGCAGGGCGACAGGGTCCAGCACTGAAGCTTTCTTT. It specifies CASRATGSSTEAFF.

The J gene is TRBJ2-1, the V gene TRBV2; 10 nucleotides line up with TRBD2. CDR3 length: 15 residues. Trimming removed 4 bases from V and 8 bases from J; junction bases left unmatched: 8. The germline V gene has CDR1 SNHLY and CDR2 FYNNEI. The CDR3 is CASSVLKGLAHEQFF. DNA of the CDR3: TGTGCCAGCAGTGTCCTAAAGGGACTAGCGCATGAGCAGTTCTTC.

The rearrangement joins TRBV12-5 to TRBJ1-6; D gene unclear. CDR1 LGHNT and CDR2 FRNRAP come from the germline V gene. Trimming removed 1 base from V and 6 bases from J, with 22 bases in between. The CDR3 is 19 residues long. CDR3 residues: CASGLAGRGLEPFNSPLHF. Here the CDR3 DNA reads TGTGCTAGTGGTTTGGCTGGGAGAGGCCTGGAACCGTTTAATTCACCCCTCCACTTT. The full variable domain, in which reference TRBV12-5 and TRBJ1-6 provide the parts outside the CDR3, is DARVTQTPRHKVTEMGQEVTMRCQPILGHNTVFWYRQTMMQGLELLAYFRNRAPLDDSGMPKDRFSAEMPDATLATLKIQPSEPRDSAVYFCASGLAGRGLEPFNSPLHFGNGTRLTVT.

This clone was found once. The genes are TRBV27 and TRBJ2-5; 9 bases are shared with TRBD1. The V segment lost 6 bases and the J segment 4 bases; nucleotides outside the gene matches: 6. The CDR3 is 14 residues long. Germline lookup yields CDR1 MNHEY and CDR2 SMNVEV (reference sequence). This CDR3 is CASRTTGGGETQYF. The CDR3 DNA is TGTGCCAGCAGAACGACAGGGGGAGGAGAGACCCAGTACTTC.

The genes are TRBV9 and TRBJ1-5; 9 bases agree with TRBD1. Germline values: CDR1 SGDLS, CDR2 YYNGEE. This CDR3 is 15 amino acids long. The V segment lost 7 bases and the J segment 3 bases; nucleotides outside the gene matches: 8. This chain's CDR3 is CASGPGQGTNQPQHF. The CDR3 DNA reads as TGTGCCAGCGGTCCGGGACAGGGTACCAATCAGCCCCAGCATTTT.

The V call is TRBV7-2, the J call TRBJ1-2, with D possibly being TRBD1 (5 bases). Between the trimmed V and J ends, which lost 1 base and 8 bases, there was a span of 17 bases. In germline, CDR1 is SGHTA, CDR2 FQGNSA. CDR3 size: 15 residues. The CDR3 region is CASSLGGGSTAGYTF. The CDR3 DNA reads as TGTGCCAGCAGCTTAGGGGGGGGGTCCACTGCGGGCTACACCTTC.

This clone is a singleton in its sample. The chain couples TRBV20-1 to TRBJ2-5; unclear D gene. The V end lost 5 bases, the J end lost 4 bases, and 5 bases lay between the germline ends. The CDR3 contains 10 residues. Germline V CDR1 and CDR2: DFQATT, SNEGSKA (reference sequence). The CDR3 DNA is TGCAGTGCTCGCAGAGAGACCCAGTACTTC. Protein: CSARRETQYF.

The V and J genes are TRBV3-1 (or the pseudogene TRBV3-2) and TRBJ1-6; TRBD1 aligns across 9 bases. Trimming removed 4 bases from V and 7 bases from J; junction bases left unmatched: 5. The CDR3 is 15 residues long. CDR1 is LGHDT, CDR2 YNNKEL, per germline (reference sequence). CDR3: CASSLGTGTNSPLHF. The CDR3 DNA reads as TGTGCCAGCAGCCTTGGGACAGGGACCAATTCACCCCTCCACTTT.

The chain links TRBV6-5 to TRBJ1-2; D gene unclear. In germline, CDR1 is MNHEY, CDR2 SVGAGI. This CDR3 is built from 12 residues. Trimming pared 5 bases from V and 1 base from J, leaving 5 bases between. The CDR3 region is CASSPVNYGYTF. CDR3 nucleotide sequence: TGTGCCAGCAGTCCAGTTAACTATGGCTACACCTTC.

Turning to this clone: Different DNA sequences within this sample yield the same CDR3. CDR3: CASSPQGGTYNEQFF. In DNA, the CDR3 is TGCGCCAGCAGCCCACAGGGGGGCACCTACAATGAGCAGTTCTTC. J is TRBJ2-1 and V is TRBV4-3; 8 positions match TRBD1. Germline V CDR1 and CDR2: LGHNA, YSLEER. The CDR3 is 15 residues long. The junction had 4 bases not matched to a gene; V was cut back by 4 bases and J by 2 bases.

The chain couples TRBV5-1 to TRBJ2-2; TRBD2 is a possible D gene (6 bases). This CDR3 comprises 14 residues. CDR1 and CDR2 (germline): SGHRS, YFSETQ. Trimming stripped 0 bases from V and 6 bases from J, with 9 bases between. The CDR3 here is CASSLVGGSGELFF. CDR3 in DNA: TGCGCCAGCAGCTTGGTGGGGGGATCCGGGGAGCTGTTTTTT. Combining the CDR3 with reference TRBV5-1 and TRBJ2-2 gives the whole variable domain KAGVTQTPRYLIKTRGQQVTLSCSPISGHRSVSWYQQTPGQGLQFLFEYFSETQRNKGNFPGRFSGRQFSNSRSEMNVSTLELGDSALYLCASSLVGGSGELFFGEGSRLTVL.

The rearrangement uses TRBV7-9 and TRBJ1-1; 9 bases are shared with TRBD1. The germline gives CDR1 SEHNR, CDR2 FQNEAQ (reference sequence). V lost 7 bases, J lost 0 bases, and 3 bases stayed unmatched. This CDR3 region has 14 residues. DNA of the CDR3: TGTGCCAGCATACAGGGGGCGTTGAACACTGAAGCTTTCTTT. Amino acids: CASIQGALNTEAFF. The full variable domain, its missing parts supplied by reference TRBV7-9 and TRBJ1-1, is DTGVSQNPRHKITKRGQNVTFRCDPISEHNRLYWYRQTLGQGPEFLTYFQNEAQLEKSRLLSDRFSAERPKGSFSTLEIQRTEQGDSAMYLCASIQGALNTEAFFGQGTRLTVV.

The chain joins TRBV19 to TRBJ2-6, with no clear D. This CDR3 has 16 amino acids. V lost 5 bases and J lost 0, with 11 bases in between. Germline loops: CDR1 LNHDA, CDR2 SQIVND (reference sequence). CDR3 DNA sequence: TGTGCCAGTAGTCGTCAAGCCGCCTCTGGGGCCAACGTCCTGACTTTC. Translating gives CASSRQAASGANVLTF.

The chain joins TRBV11-2 to TRBJ1-1; 7 nucleotides line up with TRBD1. The CDR3 is made up of 17 amino acids. V dropped 2 bases and J dropped 7; count of bases not matched to a gene: 16. Germline CDR1 is SGHAT and CDR2 is FQNNGV. The CDR3 loop reads CASSLNRGQRIRVEAFF. The CDR3 bases are TGTGCCAGCAGCTTAAACCGGGGACAGAGAATTAGAGTTGAAGCTTTCTTT.

This sequence joins TRBV9 and TRBJ1-2, with 9 bases aligning to TRBD1. J lost 2 bases, V lost 4 bases, and 18 bases had no gene match. This CDR3 spans 19 amino acids. The germline CDR1 and CDR2 sequences are SGDLS and YYNGEE. As DNA, the CDR3 is TGTGCCAGCAGCCTCTTATCCGTTACAGGGGGCTCCCAGAACTATGGCTACACCTTC. Translated, it gives CASSLLSVTGGSQNYGYTF.

The chain carries TRBV7-9 and TRBJ2-3; 9 positions agree with TRBD1. J was trimmed by 3 bases and V by 4 bases; bases with no gene match: 5. The CDR3 is 15 residues long. CDR1 and CDR2 from the germline V gene are SEHNR and FQNEAQ (reference sequence). CDR3 nucleotide sequence: TGTGCCAGCAGCTCGACAGGGGGTATAACAGATACGCAGTATTTT. Translating it yields CASSSTGGITDTQYF.

V usage is TRBV4-1 and J usage is TRBJ2-7; possibly TRBD1 for D (5 bases). Trimming took 0 bases from V and 0 from J, leaving 12 bases between them. The CDR3 contains 16 residues. Per germline, CDR1 MGHRA and CDR2 YSYEKL. The CDR3 sequence is CASSQDGGAYSYEQYF. DNA of the CDR3: TGCGCCAGCAGCCAAGATGGTGGGGCTTACTCCTACGAGCAGTACTTC.

CDR3 nucleotides: TGTGCCATCAGTCTCGGGGGAGGAAACACCATATATTTT. As protein: CAISLGGGNTIYF. J is TRBJ1-3 and V is TRBV10-3; D might be TRBD1 (5 bases). The CDR3 consists of 13 residues. V lost 5 bases and J lost 4, with 9 bases in between. In germline, CDR1 is ENHRY, CDR2 SYGVKD.

The V and J genes are TRBV9 and TRBJ1-2, with D tentatively TRBD1 (6 bases). Deletions cut 3 bases from V and 2 bases from J, with 8 bases between. Per germline, CDR1 SGDLS and CDR2 YYNGEE. This CDR3 is built from 13 residues. This chain's CDR3 is CASSDTGNYGYTF. The CDR3 DNA reads TGTGCCAGCAGCGATACAGGGAACTATGGCTACACCTTC.

The chain couples TRBV9 to TRBJ2-3; 7 nucleotides line up with TRBD2. The CDR3 consists of 13 residues. Germline values: CDR1 SGDLS, CDR2 YYNGEE. J gave up 6 bases and V 3 bases, and 4 bases lay outside the gene matches. CDR3 amino acids: CASSGEGADTQYF. CDR3 nucleotide sequence: TGTGCCAGCAGCGGGGAGGGAGCTGATACGCAGTATTTT.

The chain is built from TRBV7-3 and TRBJ2-2; TRBD2 matches 10 bases. Germline V gene lookup returns CDR1 SGHTA and CDR2 FQGTGA. The CDR3 is 15 residues long. The trim removed 7 bases at V and 4 bases at J, leaving 6 bases unmatched. CDR3 amino acids: CASTSSGGITGELFF. The CDR3 coding sequence is TGTGCCAGCACCTCTAGCGGGGGAATCACCGGGGAGCTGTTTTTT.

V is TRBV7-2 and J is TRBJ2-7, with 8 bases matching TRBD1. The germline CDR1 and CDR2 sequences are SGHTA and FQGNSA. There are 14 residues in the CDR3. With 4 bases clipped from V and 4 bases from J, the junction kept 6 bases outside the gene matches. CDR3 sequence (DNA): TGTGCCAGCAGCTGGACCCGACAGGGGTACGAGCAGTACTTC. This translates into CASSWTRQGYEQYF.

The chain is built from TRBV4-2 and TRBJ1-2; unclear D gene. The CDR3 sequence is 15 residues long. V was trimmed by 3 bases and J by 5 bases, leaving 16 bases between them. The germline V gene encodes CDR1 LGHNA and CDR2 YNFKEQ. CDR3 in DNA: TGTGCCAGCAGCCAGTCGACACAAGCGGCGTATGGCTACACCTTC. It translates to CASSQSTQAAYGYTF.

V gene TRBV7-9 combines with J gene TRBJ2-7; 7 bases agree with TRBD1. V shed 1 base and J 7 bases; nucleotides not matched to a gene: 16. Looked up from germline, CDR1 is SEHNR and CDR2 is FQNEAQ (reference sequence). The CDR3 extends over 17 amino acids. The CDR3 sequence is CASSLVTGTAYRREQYF. Here the CDR3 DNA reads TGTGCCAGCAGCTTAGTAACCGGGACAGCATATCGGCGGGAGCAGTACTTC.

V and J are TRBV5-1 and TRBJ2-2; D may be TRBD2 (5 bases). The CDR3 is 16 amino acids. The ends were cut back, 3 bases at V and 0 bases at J, with 12 bases in the middle. Germline-derived CDR1 and CDR2 are SGHRS and YFSETQ. DNA for the CDR3: TGCGCCAGCAGCTGGAGGACTTTTTCGAACACCGGGGAGCTGTTTTTT. Translating it yields CASSWRTFSNTGELFF.

V and J are TRBV4-1 and TRBJ1-4; no clear D gene. The CDR3 totals 15 residues. Trimming pared 4 bases from V and 3 bases from J, leaving 12 bases between. The germline V gene has CDR1 MGHRA and CDR2 YSYEKL. The CDR3 DNA reads TGCGCCAGCAGCCTCTCGAGGGCGGCTAATGAAAAACTGTTTTTT. This gives the protein CASSLSRAANEKLFF.

The chain recombines TRBV2 with TRBJ1-1; maybe TRBD1 (5 bases). Trimming stripped 6 bases from V and 5 bases from J, with 13 bases between. Germline-derived CDR1 and CDR2 are SNHLY and FYNNEI. The CDR3 sequence is 13 residues long. The CDR3 bases are TGTGCCAGCAGATGGGGGGAGCGGACTGAAGCTTTCTTT. As protein: CASRWGERTEAFF.